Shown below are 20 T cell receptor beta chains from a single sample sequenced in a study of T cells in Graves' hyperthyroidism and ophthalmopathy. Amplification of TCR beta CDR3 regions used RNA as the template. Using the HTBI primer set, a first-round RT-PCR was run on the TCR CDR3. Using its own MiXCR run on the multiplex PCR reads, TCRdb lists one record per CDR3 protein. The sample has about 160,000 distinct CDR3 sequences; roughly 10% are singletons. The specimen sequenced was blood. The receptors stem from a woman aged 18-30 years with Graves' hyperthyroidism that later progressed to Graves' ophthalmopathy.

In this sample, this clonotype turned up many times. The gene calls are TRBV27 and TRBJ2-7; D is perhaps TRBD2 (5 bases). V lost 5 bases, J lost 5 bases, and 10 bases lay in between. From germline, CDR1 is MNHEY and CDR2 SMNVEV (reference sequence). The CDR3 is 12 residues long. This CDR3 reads CASSRAGNEQYF. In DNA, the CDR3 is TGTGCCAGCAGTAGGGCGGGTAACGAGCAGTACTTC.

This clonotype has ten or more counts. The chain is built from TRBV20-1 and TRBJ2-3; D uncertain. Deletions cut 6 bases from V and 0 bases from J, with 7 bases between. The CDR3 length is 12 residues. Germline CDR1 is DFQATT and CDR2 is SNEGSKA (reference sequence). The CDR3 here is CSATESTDTQYF. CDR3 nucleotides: TGCAGTGCAACGGAGAGCACAGATACGCAGTATTTT.

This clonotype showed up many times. The CDR3 loop reads CASSDWVVTVPYEQYF. The CDR3 DNA sequence: TGTGCCAGCAGTGATTGGGTAGTGACAGTCCCCTACGAGCAGTACTTC. V and J are TRBV2 and TRBJ2-7; D perhaps matches TRBD1 (5 bases). There are 16 residues in the CDR3. V was pared by 3 bases and J by 2 bases, with 17 bases between. The germline V gene has CDR1 SNHLY and CDR2 FYNNEI.

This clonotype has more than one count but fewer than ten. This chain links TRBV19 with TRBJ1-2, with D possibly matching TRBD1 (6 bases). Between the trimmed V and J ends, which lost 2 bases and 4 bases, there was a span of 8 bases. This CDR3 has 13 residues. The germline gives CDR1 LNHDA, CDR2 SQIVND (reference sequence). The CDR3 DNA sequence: TGTGCCAGTAGTATAAACAGGGCCTATGGCTACACCTTC. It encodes CASSINRAYGYTF. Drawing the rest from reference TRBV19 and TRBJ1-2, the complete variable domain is DGGITQSPKYLFRKEGQNVTLSCEQNLNHDAMYWYRQDPGQGLRLIYYSQIVNDFQKGDIAEGYSVSREKKESFPLTVTSAQKNPTAFYLCASSINRAYGYTFGSGTRLTVV.

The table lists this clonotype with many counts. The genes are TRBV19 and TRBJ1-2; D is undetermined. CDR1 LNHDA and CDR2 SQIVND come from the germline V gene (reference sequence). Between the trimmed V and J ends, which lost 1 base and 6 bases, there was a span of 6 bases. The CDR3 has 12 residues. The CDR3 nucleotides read TGTGCCAGTAGTATAGGCGGGAATGGCTACACCTTC. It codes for CASSIGGNGYTF.

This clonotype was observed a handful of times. The CDR3 DNA reads TGTGCCAGCAGCTCCGGGACAGGGGGTTCTAGGACGAACACCGGGGAGCTGTTTTTT. This codes for CASSSGTGGSRTNTGELFF. The chain carries TRBV27 and TRBJ2-2; 11 nucleotides align to TRBD1. Germline lookup yields CDR1 MNHEY and CDR2 SMNVEV (reference sequence). This CDR3 spans 19 amino acids. V lost 6 bases, J lost 0 bases, and 12 bases stayed unmatched.

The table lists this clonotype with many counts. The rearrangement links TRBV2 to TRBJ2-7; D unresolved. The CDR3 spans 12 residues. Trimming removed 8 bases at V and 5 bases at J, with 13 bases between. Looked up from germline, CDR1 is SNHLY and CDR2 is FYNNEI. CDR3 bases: TGTGCCAGCTCGAGAGAGCTCGACGAGCAGTACTTC. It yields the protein CASSRELDEQYF.

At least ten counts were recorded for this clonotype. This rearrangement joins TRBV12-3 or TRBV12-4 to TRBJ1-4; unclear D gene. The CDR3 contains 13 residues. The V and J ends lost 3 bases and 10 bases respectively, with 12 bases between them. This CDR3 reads CASSFRQPRKLFF. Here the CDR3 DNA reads TGTGCCAGCAGTTTCCGGCAGCCCCGAAAACTGTTTTTT.

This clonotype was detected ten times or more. CDR3 DNA: TGTGCCACCAGTGATCCCCCCGGGGCGGGAGTCACAGATACGCAGTATTTT. Its translation: CATSDPPGAGVTDTQYF. The rearrangement joins TRBV24-1 to TRBJ2-3, with TRBD2 matching over 7 bases. The germline gives CDR1 KGHDR, CDR2 SFDVKD. The CDR3 is 17 residues long. V lost 3 bases, J lost 2 bases, and 10 bases stayed unmatched.

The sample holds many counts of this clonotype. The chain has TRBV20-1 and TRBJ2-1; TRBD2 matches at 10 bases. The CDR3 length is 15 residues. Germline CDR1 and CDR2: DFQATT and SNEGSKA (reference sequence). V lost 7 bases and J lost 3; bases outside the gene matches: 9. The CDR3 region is CSVPGLAGDYNEQFF. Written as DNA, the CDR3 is TGCAGTGTACCAGGGCTAGCGGGAGACTACAATGAGCAGTTCTTC.

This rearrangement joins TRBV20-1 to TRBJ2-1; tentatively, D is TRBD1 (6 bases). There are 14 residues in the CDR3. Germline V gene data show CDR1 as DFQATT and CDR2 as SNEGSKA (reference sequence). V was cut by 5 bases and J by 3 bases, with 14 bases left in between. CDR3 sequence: CSAGTGKGYNEQFF. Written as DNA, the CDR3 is TGCAGTGCTGGAACAGGGAAGGGCTACAATGAGCAGTTCTTC.

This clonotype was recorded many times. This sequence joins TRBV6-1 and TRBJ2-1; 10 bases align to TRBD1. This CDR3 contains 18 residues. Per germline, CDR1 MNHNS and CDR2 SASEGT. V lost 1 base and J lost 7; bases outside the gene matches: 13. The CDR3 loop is CASSEGKMMRTGGNEQFF. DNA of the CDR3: TGTGCCAGCAGTGAAGGTAAAATGATGAGGACAGGGGGGAATGAGCAGTTCTTC.

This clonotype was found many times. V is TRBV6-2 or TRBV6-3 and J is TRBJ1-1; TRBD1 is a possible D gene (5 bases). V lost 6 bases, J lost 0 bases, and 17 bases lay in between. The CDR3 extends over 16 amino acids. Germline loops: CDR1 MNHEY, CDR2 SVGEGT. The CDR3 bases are TGTGCCAGCAGCCCGGGACTGCTTATCATGAACACTGAAGCTTTCTTT. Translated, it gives CASSPGLLIMNTEAFF.

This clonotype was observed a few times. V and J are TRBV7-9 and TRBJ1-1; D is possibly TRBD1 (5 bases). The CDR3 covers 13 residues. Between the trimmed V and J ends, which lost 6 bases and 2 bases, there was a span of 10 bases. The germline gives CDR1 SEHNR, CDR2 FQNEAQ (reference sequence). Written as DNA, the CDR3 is TGTGCCAGCAGGGAGGGGCTAAACACTGAAGCTTTCTTT. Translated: CASREGLNTEAFF.

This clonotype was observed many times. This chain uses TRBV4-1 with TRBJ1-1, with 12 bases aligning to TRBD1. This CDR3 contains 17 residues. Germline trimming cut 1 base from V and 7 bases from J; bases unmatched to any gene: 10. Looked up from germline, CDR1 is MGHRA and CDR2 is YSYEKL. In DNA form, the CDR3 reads TGCGCCAGCAGCCAAGCCCCCGGGACAGGGGGCCTAGGTGAAGCTTTCTTT. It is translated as CASSQAPGTGGLGEAFF.

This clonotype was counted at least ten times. This chain's CDR3 is CATSMGRGSNQPQHF. In DNA, the CDR3 is TGTGCCACCAGCATGGGCAGGGGTAGCAATCAGCCCCAGCATTTT. The chain carries TRBV15 and TRBJ1-5, with D tentatively TRBD1 (6 bases). The V end lost 4 bases, the J end lost 0 bases, and 10 bases lay between the germline ends. The CDR3 covers 15 residues. Per the germline V gene, CDR1 is LNHNV and CDR2 is YYDKDF (reference sequence). The variable domain in full, completed from reference TRBV15 and TRBJ1-5, reads DAMVIQNPRYQVTQFGKPVTLSCSQTLNHNVMYWYQQKSSQAPKLLFHYYDKDFNNEADTPDNFQSRRPNTSFCFLDIRSPGLGDTAMYLCATSMGRGSNQPQHFGDGTRLSIL.

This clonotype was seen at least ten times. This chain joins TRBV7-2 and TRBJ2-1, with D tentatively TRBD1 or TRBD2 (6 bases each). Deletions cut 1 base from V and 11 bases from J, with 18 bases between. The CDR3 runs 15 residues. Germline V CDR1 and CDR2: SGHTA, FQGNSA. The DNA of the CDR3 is TGTGCCAGCAGCTTAGTACGGGGGCTACCAATCCAGCAGTTCTTC. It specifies CASSLVRGLPIQQFF. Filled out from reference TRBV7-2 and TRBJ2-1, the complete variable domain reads GAGVSQSPSNKVTEKGKDVELRCDPISGHTALYWYRQSLGQGLEFLIYFQGNSAPDKSGLPSDRFSAERTGGSVSTLTIQRTQQEDSAVYLCASSLVRGLPIQQFFGPGTRLTVL.

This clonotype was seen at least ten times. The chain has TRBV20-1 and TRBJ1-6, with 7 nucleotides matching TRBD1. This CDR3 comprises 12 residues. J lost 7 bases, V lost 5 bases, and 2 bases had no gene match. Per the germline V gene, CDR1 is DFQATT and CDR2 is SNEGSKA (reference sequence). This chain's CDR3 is CSARQGNSPLHF. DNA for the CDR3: TGCAGTGCTCGACAGGGCAATTCACCCCTCCACTTT.

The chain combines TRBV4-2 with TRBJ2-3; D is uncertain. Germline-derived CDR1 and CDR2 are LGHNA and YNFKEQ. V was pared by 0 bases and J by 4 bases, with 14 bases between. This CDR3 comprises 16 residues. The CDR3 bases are TGTGCCAGCAGCCAAGAGAGGCAGAGCGTGGCAGATACGCAGTATTTT. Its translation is CASSQERQSVADTQYF.

This chain's CDR3 is CASSLAGQYTEAFF. The CDR3 bases are TGTGCCAGCAGCCTAGCGGGACAATACACTGAAGCTTTCTTT. The V gene is TRBV11-2, the J gene TRBJ1-1; possible D gene TRBD1, 6 bases. The germline CDR1 and CDR2 sequences are SGHAT and FQNNGV. There are 14 residues in the CDR3. V was trimmed by 5 bases and J by 3 bases, leaving 13 bases between them.